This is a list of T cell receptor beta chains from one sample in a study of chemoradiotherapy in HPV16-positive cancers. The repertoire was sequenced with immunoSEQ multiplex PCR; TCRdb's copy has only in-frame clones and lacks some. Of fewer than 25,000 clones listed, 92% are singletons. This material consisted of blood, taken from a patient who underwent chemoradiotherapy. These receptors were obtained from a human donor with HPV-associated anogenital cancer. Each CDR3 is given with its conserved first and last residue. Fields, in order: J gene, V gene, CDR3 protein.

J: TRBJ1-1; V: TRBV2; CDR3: CASSLRGTEAFF
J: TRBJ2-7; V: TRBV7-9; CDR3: CASSTQLEGSYEQYF
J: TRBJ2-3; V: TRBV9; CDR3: CASSSGDSTDTQYF
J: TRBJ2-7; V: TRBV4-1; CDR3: CASSQEGRGGTYEQYF
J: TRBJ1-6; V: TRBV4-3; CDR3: CASSQGGQVKGSYNSPLHF
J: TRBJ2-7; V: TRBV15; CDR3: CATSRNPQGDEQYF
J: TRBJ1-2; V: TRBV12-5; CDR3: CASGLDRELNGYTF
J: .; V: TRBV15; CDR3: CATSSDLGSSYEQYF
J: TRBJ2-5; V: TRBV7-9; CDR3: CASSLALAGGLQETQYF
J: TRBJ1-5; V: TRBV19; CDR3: CASRKTGGHQPQHF
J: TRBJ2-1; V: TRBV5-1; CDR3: CASSLGGSSYNEQFF
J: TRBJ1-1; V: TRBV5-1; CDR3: CASSLTFTGDGEAFF
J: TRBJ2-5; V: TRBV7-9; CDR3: CASSSGAGKETQYF
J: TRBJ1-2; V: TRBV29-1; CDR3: CSVRTGGNYGYTF
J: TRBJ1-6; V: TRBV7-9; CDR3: CASSSDNLRQGGSPLHF
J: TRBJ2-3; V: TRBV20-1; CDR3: CSARVTHTQYF
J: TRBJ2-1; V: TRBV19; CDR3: CASSKGGGGGNEQFF
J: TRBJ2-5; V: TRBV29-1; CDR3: CSVPQGVQETQYF
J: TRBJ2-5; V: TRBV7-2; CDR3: CASSFQKVQETQYF
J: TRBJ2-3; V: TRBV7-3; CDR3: CASSPSLAGGRTQYF
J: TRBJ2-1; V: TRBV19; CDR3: CASSVTSGRGGEQFF
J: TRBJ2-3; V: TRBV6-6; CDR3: CASSRTGGTDTQYF